This is a list of T cell receptor beta chains from one sample in a study of vaccination and CD4 T cells after COVID-19. MiXCR was run by TCRdb on the PCR reads, yielding one entry per CDR3 protein. The sample carries 8,500 to 13,000 distinct CDR3 sequences, 46% recorded once. Their target antigens are unknown. Sequenced material: CD4+ T cells from blood, cultured in vitro. Receptors originate from a human donor who had recovered from COVID-19. CDR3s include the opening cysteine and the closing phenylalanine or tryptophan. The order of the fields is clone size, D gene, V gene, J gene, CDR3 protein, CDR3 DNA. D genes are given only for firm matches. For some rows the clone size is stated as once, few or many, or as a class when expanded; others skip it.

.	.	TRBV11-2	TRBJ1-1	CASSLYGRGEGFF	TGTGCCAGCAGCTTATATGGCCGGGGTGAAGGTTTCTTT
.	TRBD1	TRBV6-1	TRBJ1-2	CASSAWTGVNYGYTF	TGTGCCAGCAGTGCCTGGACAGGGGTGAACTATGGCTACACCTTC
.	.	TRBV2	TRBJ1-5	CASSQPYQPQHF	TGTGCCAGCAGTCAACCTTATCAGCCCCAGCATTTT
.	.	TRBV6-1	TRBJ2-1	CASSLFGGPGGNEQFF	TGTGCCAGCAGTCTCTTTGGGGGGCCGGGTGGCAATGAGCAGTTCTTC
.	TRBD1	TRBV10-3	TRBJ1-6	CATQGSYNSPLHF	TGTGCCACACAGGGGTCCTATAATTCACCCCTCCACTTT
.	TRBD1	TRBV12-3/TRBV12-4	TRBJ1-1	CASSLDRGYDTEAFF	TGTGCCAGCAGTTTAGACAGGGGATATGACACTGAAGCTTTCTTT
.	.	TRBV19	TRBJ2-7	CASSPRSARPGEQYF	TGTGCCAGTAGTCCGCGATCCGCCCGGCCTGGCGAGCAGTACTTC
.	.	TRBV19	TRBJ2-2	CASNSVLNTGELFF	TGTGCCAGCAACTCGGTGCTGAACACCGGGGAGCTGTTTTTT
few	TRBD2	TRBV6-2/TRBV6-3	TRBJ2-3	CASSRGGDTQYF	TGTGCCAGCAGTCGGGGGGGGGATACGCAGTATTTT
once	.	TRBV6-1	TRBJ2-7	CASSTVGSDEQYF	TGTGCCAGCAGTACCGTGGGATCTGACGAGCAGTACTTC
.	TRBD1	TRBV30	TRBJ1-2	CAWSAEGAGGYTF	TGTGCCTGGAGTGCCGAGGGGGCAGGAGGCTACACCTTC
few	.	TRBV20-1	TRBJ1-4	CSAGAYRGEKLFF	TGCAGTGCCGGGGCCTACCGGGGCGAAAAACTGTTTTTT
few	.	TRBV9	TRBJ2-2	CASSPGPGELFF	TGTGCCAGCAGCCCCGGTCCCGGGGAGCTGTTTTTT
once	.	TRBV11-2	TRBJ2-3	CASSSLTRTRGVDTQYF	TGTGCCAGCAGCTCACTGACCCGAACAAGAGGGGTAGATACGCAGTATTTT
.	TRBD2	TRBV5-4	TRBJ2-5	CASSYGLAVAETQYF	TGTGCCAGCAGCTATGGACTAGCCGTCGCAGAGACCCAGTACTTC
.	.	TRBV6-2/TRBV6-3	TRBJ1-2	CASSRTEDYGYTF	TGTGCCAGCAGTAGGACGGAGGACTATGGCTACACCTTC
.	.	TRBV5-5	TRBJ2-3	CASRASARTDTQYF	TGTGCCAGCCGGGCCTCCGCACGCACAGATACGCAGTATTTT
.	TRBD1	TRBV5-1	TRBJ1-2	CASREDRGGYTF	TGCGCCAGCAGGGAAGACAGGGGGGGCTACACCTTC
.	.	TRBV19	TRBJ1-2	CASSDRAYGGYTF	TGTGCCAGTAGTGATCGGGCTTATGGGGGCTACACCTTC
few	.	TRBV7-7	TRBJ2-3	CASSGGQSTDTQYF	TGTGCCAGCAGCGGTGGACAGTCCACAGATACGCAGTATTTT
.	.	TRBV21-1	TRBJ1-3	CASSKRSQGTLSGNTIYF	TGTGCCAGCAGCAAAAGGTCCCAGGGTACATTATCGGGAAACACCATATATTTT
.	.	TRBV5-4	TRBJ2-2	CASSLPPGNTGELFF	TGTGCCAGCAGCTTGCCTCCCGGCAACACCGGGGAGCTGTTTTTT
.	TRBD1	TRBV5-5	TRBJ1-6	CASSARQGNNSPLHF	TGTGCCAGCAGCGCTCGACAGGGAAACAATTCACCCCTCCACTTT
.	.	TRBV5-1	TRBJ2-5	CASSSGLPQETQYF	TGCGCCAGCAGCTCCGGACTACCCCAAGAGACCCAGTACTTC
.	TRBD1	TRBV27	TRBJ1-1	CASSLGIVRGRRNTEAFF	TGTGCCAGCAGTTTAGGGATTGTGAGGGGGCGGAGGAACACTGAAGCTTTCTTT
.	TRBD1	TRBV2	TRBJ1-2	CASRTGGTDGYTF	TGTGCCAGCAGAACAGGGGGCACCGATGGCTACACCTTC
once	TRBD1	TRBV5-6	TRBJ2-2	CASSSLRGQGGGTGELFF	TGTGCCAGCAGCTCCCTACGCGGACAGGGAGGAGGGACCGGGGAGCTGTTTTTT
.	TRBD1	TRBV7-2	TRBJ1-1	CASSSQGAGAEAFF	TGTGCCAGCAGCTCTCAGGGGGCGGGAGCTGAAGCTTTCTTT
.	.	TRBV12-3/TRBV12-4	TRBJ2-6	CASSLHGVTGANVLTF	TGTGCCAGCAGTTTACATGGGGTAACTGGGGCCAACGTCCTGACTTTC
.	TRBD1	TRBV12-3/TRBV12-4	TRBJ2-7	CASSIDRGLLEQYF	TGTGCCAGCAGTATCGACAGGGGGCTTCTCGAGCAGTACTTC
few	.	TRBV27	TRBJ1-2	CASSFSGFGGDYGYTF	TGTGCCAGCAGTTTTTCAGGGTTCGGAGGGGACTATGGCTACACCTTC
once	.	TRBV20-1	TRBJ1-1	CSARDLFNDKNTEAFF	TGCAGTGCTAGAGATCTATTTAACGATAAGAACACTGAAGCTTTCTTT
few	.	TRBV27	TRBJ2-1	CASSLGTGLSEQFF	TGTGCCAGCAGTTTAGGGACGGGGCTGAGCGAGCAGTTCTTC
.	.	TRBV4-1	TRBJ1-4	CASNRITGLGNEKLFF	TGCGCCAGCAACCGAATTACAGGGCTGGGAAATGAAAAACTGTTTTTT
few	TRBD1	TRBV20-1	TRBJ1-6	CSAGGTGASSYNSPLHF	TGCAGTGCTGGGGGGACAGGGGCGAGCTCCTATAATTCACCCCTCCACTTT
.	.	TRBV4-1	TRBJ1-2	CASSQTGNYGYTF	TGCGCCAGCAGCCAGACGGGTAACTATGGCTACACCTTC
few	TRBD1	TRBV6-2/TRBV6-3	TRBJ1-5	CASSYRGQGFSNQPQHF	TGTGCCAGCAGTTACAGAGGACAGGGCTTTAGCAATCAGCCCCAGCATTTT
.	TRBD1	TRBV29-1	TRBJ2-1	CSVDSDRGRNNEQFF	TGCAGCGTTGATTCAGACAGGGGGAGGAACAATGAGCAGTTCTTC
once	.	TRBV6-4	TRBJ1-1	CASSDSVSVGPTEAFF	TGTGCCAGCAGTGACTCGGTGTCAGTGGGCCCCACTGAAGCTTTCTTT
few	.	TRBV11-3	TRBJ2-2	CASSLGTGRTGELFF	TGTGCCAGCAGCTTAGGAACAGGGAGAACCGGGGAGCTGTTTTTT
.	TRBD2	TRBV5-5	TRBJ2-1	CASTGLVYAYNEQFF	TGTGCCAGCACCGGACTAGTCTACGCCTACAATGAGCAGTTCTTC
.	.	TRBV7-9	TRBJ1-2	CASSFVYGYTF	TGTGCCAGCAGCTTCGTCTATGGCTACACCTTC
.	TRBD1	TRBV7-2	TRBJ1-4	CASSRTGARDEKLFF	TGTGCCAGCAGCCGCACAGGGGCGCGGGATGAAAAACTGTTTTTT
.	.	TRBV24-1	TRBJ2-1	CATSASWGSNEQFF	TGTGCCACCAGTGCAAGTTGGGGGTCCAATGAGCAGTTCTTC
.	TRBD1	TRBV5-5	TRBJ1-4	CASSSPAGGLGKLFF	TGTGCCAGCAGCTCCCCGGCAGGGGGCTTGGGAAAACTGTTTTTT
.	.	TRBV20-1	TRBJ1-1	CSARDEAFF	TGCAGTGCTAGAGATGAAGCTTTCTTT
.	.	TRBV27	TRBJ2-5	CASRPYREETQYF	TGTGCCAGCAGACCTTACAGGGAAGAGACCCAGTACTTC
.	.	TRBV20-1	TRBJ1-2	CSAKTGAVGGYTF	TGCAGTGCTAAGACAGGAGCGGTGGGTGGCTACACCTTC
.	.	TRBV5-1	TRBJ1-1	CASSSAQGNEAFF	TGCGCCAGCAGCTCCGCTCAGGGGAATGAAGCTTTCTTT
.	.	TRBV20-1	TRBJ1-3	CSARVPGNTIYF	TGCAGTGCCCGGGTCCCTGGAAACACCATATATTTT
.	.	TRBV20-1	TRBJ1-5	CSARGQVGQPQHF	TGCAGTGCTAGAGGTCAAGTGGGGCAGCCCCAGCATTTT
.	.	TRBV5-4	TRBJ1-3	CASTAGVGNTIYF	TGTGCCAGCACCGCCGGGGTGGGAAACACCATATATTTT